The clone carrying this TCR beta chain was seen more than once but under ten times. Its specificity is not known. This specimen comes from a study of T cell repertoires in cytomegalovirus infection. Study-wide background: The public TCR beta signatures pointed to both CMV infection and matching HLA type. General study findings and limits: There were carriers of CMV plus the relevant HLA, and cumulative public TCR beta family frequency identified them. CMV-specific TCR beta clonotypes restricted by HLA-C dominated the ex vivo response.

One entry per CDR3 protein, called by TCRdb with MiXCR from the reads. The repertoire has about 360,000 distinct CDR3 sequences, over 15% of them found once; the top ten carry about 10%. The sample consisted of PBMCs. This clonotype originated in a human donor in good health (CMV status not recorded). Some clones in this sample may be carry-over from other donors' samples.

The CDR3 spells CASSYSRRGGTNYGYTF. CDR3 bases: TGTGCCAGCAGCTACTCACGAAGGGGCGGAACTAACTATGGCTACACCTTC. The chain carries TRBV7-9 and TRBJ1-2, with D possibly TRBD1 on 5 matching bases. Trimming pared 4 bases from V and 0 bases from J, leaving 18 bases between. The CDR3 consists of 17 residues. CDR1 SEHNR and CDR2 FQNEAQ come from the germline V gene (reference sequence).